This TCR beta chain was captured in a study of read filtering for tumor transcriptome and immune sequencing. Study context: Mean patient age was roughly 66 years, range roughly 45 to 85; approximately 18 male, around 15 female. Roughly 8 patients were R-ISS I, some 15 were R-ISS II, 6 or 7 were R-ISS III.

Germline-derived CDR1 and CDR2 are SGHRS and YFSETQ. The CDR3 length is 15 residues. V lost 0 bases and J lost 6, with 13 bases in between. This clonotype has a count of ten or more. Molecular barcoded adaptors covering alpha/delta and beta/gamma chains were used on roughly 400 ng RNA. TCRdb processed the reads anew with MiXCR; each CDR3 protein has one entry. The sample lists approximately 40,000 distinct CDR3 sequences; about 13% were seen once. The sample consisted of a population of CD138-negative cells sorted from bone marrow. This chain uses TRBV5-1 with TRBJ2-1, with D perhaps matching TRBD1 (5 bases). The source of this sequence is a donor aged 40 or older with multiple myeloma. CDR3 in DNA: TGCGCCAGCAGCTTGGGGCATGGGGCGGTCAATGAGCAGTTCTTC. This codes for CASSLGHGAVNEQFF. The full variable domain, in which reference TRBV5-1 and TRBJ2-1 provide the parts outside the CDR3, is KAGVTQTPRYLIKTRGQQVTLSCSPISGHRSVSWYQQTPGQGLQFLFEYFSETQRNKGNFPGRFSGRQFSNSRSEMNVSTLELGDSALYLCASSLGHGAVNEQFFGPGTRLTVL.